This T cell receptor beta chain was recorded in a study of blood T cells in healthy people across ages. With a J-beta primer mix and a sample-barcoded 5' primer, a second PCR ran 7 to 11 cycles. TCRdb reprocessed the 5' RACE reads with MiXCR, giving one entry per CDR3 protein. The sample has more than 1.4 million distinct CDR3 sequences, roughly 40% seen once. This CDR3 has 13 amino acids. The V end lost 8 bases, the J end lost 1 base, and 9 bases lay between the germline ends. Looked up from germline, CDR1 is LGHNA and CDR2 is YNFKEQ. Sequences were obtained from blood. The sequence was collected from a woman aged 18-30 years in good health. This chain links TRBV4-2 with TRBJ2-4; maybe TRBD1 (6 bases). The CDR3 sequence: CASGGDAKNIQYF. CDR3 DNA: TGTGCCAGCGGGGGCGACGCCAAAAACATTCAGTACTTC.